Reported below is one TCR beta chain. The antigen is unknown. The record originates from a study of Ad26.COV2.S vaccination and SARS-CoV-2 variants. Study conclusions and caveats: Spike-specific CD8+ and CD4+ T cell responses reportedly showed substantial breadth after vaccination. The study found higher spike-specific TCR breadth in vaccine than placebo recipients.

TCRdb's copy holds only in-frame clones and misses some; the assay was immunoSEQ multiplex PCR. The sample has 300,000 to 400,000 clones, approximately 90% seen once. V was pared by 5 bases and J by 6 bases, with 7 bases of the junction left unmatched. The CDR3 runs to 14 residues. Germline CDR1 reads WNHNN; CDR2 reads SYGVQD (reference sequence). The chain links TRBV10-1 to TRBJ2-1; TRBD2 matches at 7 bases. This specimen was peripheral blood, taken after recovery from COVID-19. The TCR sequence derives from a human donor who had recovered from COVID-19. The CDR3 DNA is TGCGCCAGCAGTACCGGACTAGTGGGCAATGAGCAGTTCTTC. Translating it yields CASSTGLVGNEQFF.